The sequence of this T cell receptor (beta chain) was determined in a study of cytomegalovirus exposure and HLA in healthy donors. PCR primers comprised 60 Vbeta and 13 Jbeta primers. Measured with immunoSEQ multiplex PCR; TCRdb has only the in-frame clones, and not every one. The sample carries more than 95,000 clones, roughly 80% recorded once. This clone was found a few times. The V gene's germline CDR1 is SEHNR and CDR2 FQNEAQ (reference sequence). CDR3 size: 15 residues. The ends lost 6 bases at V and 4 bases at J; junction bases unmatched: 9. The receptor was isolated from a woman aged 40 to 50 in good health and CMV-seronegative. Sequencing was done on a sample of PBMCs. The chain has TRBV7-9 and TRBJ2-1; TRBD1 aligns across 7 bases. The DNA of the CDR3 is TGTGCCAGCAGACTAACCGGGACAGTGTACAATGAGCAGTTCTTC. Its translation: CASRLTGTVYNEQFF.